The sequence of this T cell receptor beta chain was determined in a study of beta chain features in type 1 diabetes. Findings and caveats of the study: Naive, central memory and Treg TCRB repertoires appeared more alike in patients than in healthy donors. For Type 1 diabetes patients, all four CD4+ subsets carried TCRB CDR3s that were moderately but significantly shorter.

Germline CDR1 and CDR2: ENHRY and SYGVKD. CDR3 length: 13 residues. Deletions cut 3 bases from V and 9 bases from J, with 9 bases between. This clone has only one observation. Its antigen is unidentified. Expressed TCRB transcripts were sequenced because the isolated RNA had all been reverse transcribed beforehand. The table came from immunoSEQ multiplex PCR; TCRdb's copy has only in-frame clones and leaves some out. The sample has approximately 730,000 clones; around an eighth are singletons. Input material: naive CD4+ T cells from blood. The sequence derives from a man younger than 30 with type 1 diabetes. The chain couples TRBV10-3 to TRBJ1-6; no clear D. DNA of the CDR3: TGTGCCATCAGTGATGGGAGCGGTTCACCCCTCCACTTT. Its protein product is CAISDGSGSPLHF.